The entry below describes one T cell receptor beta chain. Its binding antigen is unknown. Base qualities are not at hand, and no much larger clone is one base apart. The immunoSEQ Assay, a bias-controlled multiplex PCR, was used to amplify TCRbeta CDR3 regions from genomic DNA. Regarding the original processing steps: Nucleated cell counts per sample were estimated from amplification of reference gene primers within the assay. To quantify the absolute abundance of each unique TCRbeta CDR3 rearrangement, sequence reads were collapsed and filtered. For each sample, productive Simpson clonality was calculated by taking the square root of Simpson's diversity index across productive rearrangements. This is the immuneACCESS table as TCRdb keeps it, with only in-frame sequences that have V and J called. A part of the clones is gone; compared with another copy, unresolved V genes explain less than half, and the rest is unexplained. V, J and clone size reflect that table, while D and trimming were determined from the DNA. The sample table contains 110,000 or so clones; only one count was recorded for approximately 90% of them. The ten biggest clones cover approximately 4.5% of the sample.

The source of the sample is a study of blood T cell repertoires in COVID-19 (dated by TCRdb to about 2020). Study-level background: Collaborator samples came from the United States, Italy and Spain and covered acute and convalescent phases of COVID-19. The material from the prospective study consisted of cDNA or gDNA derived from T cells, B-cell-depleted T cells, or PBMCs. The dataset comprised deeply sampled blood TCRbeta repertoires from subjects exposed to, actively infected with, or recovered from COVID-19. The repertoires were released in a freely available public database intended as a resource for research on the immune response to SARS-CoV-2. The samples were drawn from two sources: the first 160 participants of the ongoing ImmuneRACE study, and 1,000 to 1,500 subjects contributed by 6 global collaborators. Nearly every sample came with metadata listing a de-identified subject ID, COVID-19 status, age in years and sex. Where available, HLA class I and class II types were obtained from metadata supplied by the sample provider rather than from assay-based typing. Findings and caveats that apply to the study as a whole: How much clinical and demographic metadata was included differed by source and by participant, and the metadata was provided uncurated.

V loses 5 bases, J loses 4 bases, and the germline ends lie 11 bases apart. The CDR3 sequence holds 13 residues, the cysteine and phenylalanine included. Solely the CDR3 DNA is kept, with 39 bases framed from the first base. CDR1 MNHNY and CDR2 SVGAGI are derived from the germline V gene (reference sequence). Collaborating institutions collected whole blood in K2EDTA tubes following their own protocols. For TCRbeta analysis, collaborators shipped samples in one of three forms: frozen whole blood, isolated PBMCs, or DNA extracted from either of those sample types. The sequenced material came from peripheral blood. The chain employs TRBV6-6 and TRBJ1-2; the best D guess is TRBD1, with 6 bases matching. The origin of this receptor is a woman aged 45-65 years with acute or convalescent COVID-19. The base sequence is TGTGCCAGCAGTCATTCGGACAGCTATGGCTACACCTTC. It is translated as CASSHSDSYGYTF.